The sample holds a few counts of the clone carrying this T cell receptor (beta chain). Template-switching 5'RACE yielded the TCR cDNA; a universal primer site and UMIs were added in the process. TCRdb recomputed calls from the 5' RACE reads with MiXCR, one row per CDR3 protein. Among about 240,000 distinct CDR3 sequences listed, roughly 7.2% were seen once. The record originates from a study of T cells after yellow fever vaccination. J gave up 6 bases and V 0 bases, and 4 bases lay outside the gene matches. The CDR3 length is 15 residues. Germline lookup yields CDR1 DFQATT and CDR2 SNEGSKA (reference sequence).

The chain uses TRBV20-1 and TRBJ2-1; 11 positions match TRBD1. The TCR originated in a man aged 25 to 40 who received the YFV17D yellow fever vaccine. This specimen was CD4+ T cells sorted from PBMCs, taken 15 days after the yellow fever booster vaccination. The CDR3 here is CSARDWDRGGNEQFF. DNA for the CDR3: TGCAGTGCTAGAGATTGGGACAGGGGGGGCAATGAGCAGTTCTTC.